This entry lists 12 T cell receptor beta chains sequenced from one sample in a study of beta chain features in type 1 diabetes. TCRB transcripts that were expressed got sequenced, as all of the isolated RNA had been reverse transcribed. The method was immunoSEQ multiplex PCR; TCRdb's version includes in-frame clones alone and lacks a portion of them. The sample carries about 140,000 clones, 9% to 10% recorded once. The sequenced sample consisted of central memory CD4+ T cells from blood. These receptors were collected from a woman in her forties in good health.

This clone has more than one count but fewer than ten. CDR3 protein: CASSSGTAQGDEQFF. The CDR3 DNA is TGTGCCAGCAGCTCAGGGACAGCCCAAGGTGATGAGCAGTTCTTC. The V gene is TRBV11-3, the J gene TRBJ2-1; TRBD1 matches 7 bases. CDR1 is SGHNT, CDR2 YENEEA, per germline. The CDR3 runs to 15 residues. V trimming: 4 bases; J trimming: 8 bases; junction bases outside the gene matches: 11.

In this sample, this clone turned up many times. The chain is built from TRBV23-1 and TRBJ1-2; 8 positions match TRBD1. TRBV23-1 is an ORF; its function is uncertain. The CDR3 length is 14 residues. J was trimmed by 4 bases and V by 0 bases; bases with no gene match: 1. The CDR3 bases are TGCGCCAGCAGTCAATCGGGACAGGTCTATGGCTACACCTTC. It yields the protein CASSQSGQVYGYTF.

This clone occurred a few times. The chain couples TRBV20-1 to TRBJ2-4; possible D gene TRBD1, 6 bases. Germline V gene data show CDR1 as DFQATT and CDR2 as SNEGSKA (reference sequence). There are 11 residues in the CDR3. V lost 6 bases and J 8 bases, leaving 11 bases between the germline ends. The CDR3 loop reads CSAGNRDIQYF. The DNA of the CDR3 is TGCAGTGCCGGGAACAGGGACATTCAGTACTTC.

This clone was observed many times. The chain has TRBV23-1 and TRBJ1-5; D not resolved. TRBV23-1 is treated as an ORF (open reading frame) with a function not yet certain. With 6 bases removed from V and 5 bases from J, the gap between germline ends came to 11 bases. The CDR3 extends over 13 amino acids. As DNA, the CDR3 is TGCGCCAGCAGGCGTGGGAGGGATCAGCCCCAGCATTTT. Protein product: CASRRGRDQPQHF.

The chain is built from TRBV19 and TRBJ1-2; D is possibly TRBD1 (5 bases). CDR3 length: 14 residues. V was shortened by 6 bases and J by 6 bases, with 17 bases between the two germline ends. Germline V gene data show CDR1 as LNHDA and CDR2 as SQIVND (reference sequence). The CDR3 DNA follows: TGTGCCAGTAGGCATAACAGGCAGCGGGATGGCTACACCTTC. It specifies CASRHNRQRDGYTF.

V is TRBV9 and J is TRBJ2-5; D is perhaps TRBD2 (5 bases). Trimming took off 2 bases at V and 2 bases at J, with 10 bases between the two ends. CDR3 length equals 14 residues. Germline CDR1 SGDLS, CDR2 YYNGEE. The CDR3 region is CASSVGVKQETQYF. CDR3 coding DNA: TGTGCCAGCAGCGTCGGGGTAAAGCAAGAGACCCAGTACTTC.

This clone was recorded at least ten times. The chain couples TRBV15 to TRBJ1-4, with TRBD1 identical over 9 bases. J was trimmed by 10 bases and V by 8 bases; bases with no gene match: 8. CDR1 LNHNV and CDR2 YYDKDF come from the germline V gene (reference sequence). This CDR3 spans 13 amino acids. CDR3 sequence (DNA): TGTGCCACCCACATACAGGGGGCTGGAAAACTGTTTTTT. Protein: CATHIQGAGKLFF. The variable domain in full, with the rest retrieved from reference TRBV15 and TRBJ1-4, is DAMVIQNPRYQVTQFGKPVTLSCSQTLNHNVMYWYQQKSSQAPKLLFHYYDKDFNNEADTPDNFQSRRPNTSFCFLDIRSPGLGDTAMYLCATHIQGAGKLFFGSGTQLSVL.

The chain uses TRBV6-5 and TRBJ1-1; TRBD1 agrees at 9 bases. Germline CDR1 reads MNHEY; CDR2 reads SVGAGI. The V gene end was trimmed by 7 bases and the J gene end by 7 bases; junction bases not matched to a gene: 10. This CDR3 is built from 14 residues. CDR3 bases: TGTGCCAGCACTGCCAGGGACAGGGTGAATGAAGCTTTCTTT. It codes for CASTARDRVNEAFF.

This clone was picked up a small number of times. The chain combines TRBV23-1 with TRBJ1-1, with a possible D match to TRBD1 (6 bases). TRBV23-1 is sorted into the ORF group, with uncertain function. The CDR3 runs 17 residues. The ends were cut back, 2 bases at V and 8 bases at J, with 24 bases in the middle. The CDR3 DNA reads TGCGCCAGCAGTCAACCCCAGGACAGACCCCTACCTCTCGAAGCTTTCTTT. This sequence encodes CASSQPQDRPLPLEAFF.

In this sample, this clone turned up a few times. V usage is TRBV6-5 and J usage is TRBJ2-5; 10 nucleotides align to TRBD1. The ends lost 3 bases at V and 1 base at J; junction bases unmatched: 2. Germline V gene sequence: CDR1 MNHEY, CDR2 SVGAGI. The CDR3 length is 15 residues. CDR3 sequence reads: CASSYGTGVQETQYF. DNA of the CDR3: TGTGCCAGCAGTTATGGGACAGGGGTCCAAGAGACCCAGTACTTC.

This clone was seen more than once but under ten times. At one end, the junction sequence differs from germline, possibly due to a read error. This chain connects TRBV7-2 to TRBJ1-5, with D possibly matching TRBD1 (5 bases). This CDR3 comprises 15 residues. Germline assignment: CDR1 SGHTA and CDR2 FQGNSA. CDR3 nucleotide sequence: TGTGCCAGCAAGAACTCCCGGGGGAGCAATCGGCCCCAGCATTTT. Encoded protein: CASKNSRGSNRPQHF.

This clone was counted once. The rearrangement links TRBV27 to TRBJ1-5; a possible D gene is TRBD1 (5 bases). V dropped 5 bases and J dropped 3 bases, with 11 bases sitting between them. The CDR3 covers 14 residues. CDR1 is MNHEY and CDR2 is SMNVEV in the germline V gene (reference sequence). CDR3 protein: CASSPGGANQPQHF. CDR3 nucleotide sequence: TGTGCCAGCAGTCCCGGCGGGGCCAATCAGCCCCAGCATTTT.